The TCR beta chain under discussion was sequenced for a study of T cells in localized non-small cell lung cancer. The study's findings and limits: Sequencing was limited to one tumor region, leaving the possibility of heterogeneity open.

The protocol was immunoSEQ multiplex PCR, while the TCRdb copy is restricted to in-frame clones and leaves out a portion. The table lists about 30,000 clones, 90% to 95% of them singletons, with more than 0.7% in the top ten. CDR1 is SNHLY and CDR2 is FYNNEI in the germline V gene. V lost 1 base to trimming and J lost 8 bases, with 11 bases between them. The CDR3 covers 14 residues. As concerns this clone: Its target is unknown.

Sequencing used peripheral blood, obtained before any cancer treatment. This sequence was found in a woman aged 40-69 years with stage I lung adenocarcinoma. The V call is TRBV2, the J call TRBJ1-4, with D maybe TRBD1 (5 bases). The DNA of the CDR3 is TGTGCCAGCAGTGAAGGTCGGGAGGGGGAAAAACTGTTTTTT. Translated, it gives CASSEGREGEKLFF.